This entry concerns a single TCR beta chain. The antigen remains undetermined. Caucasian adults living in Nashville, Tennessee, provided all samples. A CD45RA-negative memory subset and a CD45RA+ naive subset were separated from the CD4+ cells. This specimen comes from a study of shared clonotypes between healthy human individuals. Study as a whole: With ages of 18 to 49, the donors were two women and three men. Study conclusions and caveats: Estimated richness was generally greater in naive than memory subsets.

The CDR3 is made up of 14 amino acids. V was shortened by 7 bases and J by 6 bases, with 16 bases between the two germline ends. Germline loops: CDR1 MNHEY, CDR2 SVGAGI. Method: immunoSEQ multiplex PCR; TCRdb's copy keeps in-frame clones and lacks some. In the table there are 2.3 million or so clones, approximately 95% of which are singletons. The TCR was taken from a man younger than 35 in good health. Some clones in this sample may be carry-over from other donors' samples. The V call is TRBV6-5, the J call TRBJ2-1, with D tentatively TRBD2 (5 bases). The sample taken for sequencing was naive CD4+ T cells from PBMCs. Noted subset: CD45RA+ positively selected. CDR3: CASTLANSPNEQFF. The CDR3 DNA reads as TGTGCCAGCACCCTAGCTAACAGCCCCAATGAGCAGTTCTTC.